Listed here are 13 T cell receptor beta chains from one sample, sequenced in a study of T cell clonality in common variable immunodeficiency. Measured with immunoSEQ multiplex PCR; TCRdb has only the in-frame clones, and not every one. The sample shows tens of thousands of clones, none of them appearing just once. Sample: peripheral blood mononuclear cells. These receptors all come from a person between 18 and 75 years old in good health.

This clone appeared many times. The CDR3 goes on 3 residues after the read ends, and that part is filled in from the germline J gene. This chain links TRBV19 with TRBJ2-2, with a possible D match to TRBD2 (7 bases). The germline gives CDR1 LNHDA, CDR2 SQIVND (reference sequence). This CDR3 contains 15 residues. The V end lost 5 bases, the J end lost 4 bases, and 14 bases lay between the germline ends. The sequenced part of the CDR3 DNA is TGTGCCAGTAGTCCCCGGGGAGGGGGCACCGGGGAG. This translates into CASSPRGGGTGE. The complete CDR3 sequence is CASSPRGGGTGELFF.

This clone was counted at least ten times. The read terminates 3 residues ahead of where the CDR3 ends, so the germline J gene completes it. This rearrangement joins TRBV18 to TRBJ2-5; 7 bases are a match to TRBD2. With 2 bases clipped from V and 5 bases from J, the junction kept 14 bases outside the gene matches. CDR3 length equals 17 residues. In germline, CDR1 is KGHSH, CDR2 LQKENI. The DNA read from the CDR3 is TGTGCCAGCTCACCAAGAGGCGGGCGGGAGAACGGGGAGACC. Protein: CASSPRGGRENGET. From start to end, the CDR3 is CASSPRGGRENGETQYF. The variable domain in full, with the rest retrieved from reference TRBV18 and TRBJ2-5, is NAGVMQNPRHLVRRRGQEARLRCSPMKGHSHVYWYRQLPEEGLKFMVYLQKENIIDESGMPKERFSAEFPKEGPSILRIQQVVRGDSAAYFCASSPRGGRENGETQYFGPGTRLLVL.

This clone was found many times. Sequencing ends 3 residues short of the CDR3 end; the germline J gene provides the rest. The chain carries TRBV5-1 and TRBJ2-1, with TRBD2 identical over 7 bases. CDR1 SGHRS and CDR2 YFSETQ come from the germline V gene. The CDR3 is 16 residues long. Trimming at V came to 0 bases and at J to 0 bases, leaving 3 bases not matched to a gene. Partial CDR3 DNA: TGCGCCAGCAGCTTGGATCCGGGGGGCTCCTACAATGAG. Translating gives CASSLDPGGSYNE. The whole CDR3 is CASSLDPGGSYNEQFF.

This clone occurred a few times. The read is 3 residues too short to cover the CDR3 end, so that end is filled in from the germline J gene. This chain connects TRBV6-1 to TRBJ1-2; a possible D gene is TRBD1 (6 bases). The germline gives CDR1 MNHNS, CDR2 SASEGT. Trimming left V 4 bases short and J 0 bases short, with 12 bases between. CDR3 length: 15 residues. Incomplete CDR3 DNA: TGTGCCAGCAGTGGAGTCAGGACAGCTAACTATGGC. Translated: CASSGVRTANYG. The whole CDR3 protein is CASSGVRTANYGYTF.

This clone was picked up many times. The CDR3 extends 3 residues past the end of the read, so its final part is completed from the germline J gene. The V and J genes are TRBV7-2 and TRBJ2-7, with D hard to call. Germline CDR1 is SGHTA and CDR2 is FQGNSA. The V end was cut by 2 bases, the J end by 2 bases, with 7 bases between. CDR3 length equals 13 residues. Partial CDR3 DNA: TGTGCCAGCAGCTTATGGGCTACCTACGAG. Translation: CASSLWATYE. From start to end, the CDR3 is CASSLWATYEQYF.

At least ten counts were recorded for this clone. The DNA ends 3 residues before the CDR3 does, and the rest of the CDR3 is filled in from the germline J gene. V and J are TRBV29-1 and TRBJ2-7, with D unclear. From germline, CDR1 is SQVTM and CDR2 ANQGSEA. This CDR3 has 11 amino acids. The V end lost 2 bases, the J end lost 6 bases, and 8 bases lay between the germline ends. The CDR3 loop is CSVEPPREQYF. Partial CDR3 DNA: TGCAGCGTTGAACCTCCCCGCGAG.

This clone came up many times. With the read ending 3 residues before the CDR3 end, the germline J gene is used to fill in that end. This chain joins TRBV2 and TRBJ2-3; D possibly corresponds to TRBD2 (6 bases). V dropped 7 bases and J dropped 4 bases, with 15 bases sitting between them. The CDR3 covers 14 residues. CDR1 is SNHLY and CDR2 is FYNNEI in the germline V gene. Incomplete CDR3 DNA: TGTGCCAGCACCCCCTGGCGGGGATCAGATACG. Its translation is CASTPWRGSDT. The CDR3 reads in full as CASTPWRGSDTQYF.

In this sample, this clone turned up many times. The DNA ends 3 residues before the CDR3 does, and the rest of the CDR3 is filled in from the germline J gene. V and J are TRBV12-3 or TRBV12-4 and TRBJ2-7; D is perhaps TRBD1 (5 bases). The CDR3 consists of 14 residues. V lost 8 bases to trimming and J lost 3 bases, with 17 bases between them. The covered CDR3 bases are TGTGCCAGCGGGCCCAAAAGGGGCGTCTACGAG. Its translation is CASGPKRGVYE. The complete CDR3 protein is CASGPKRGVYEQYF.

This clone came up many times. The read finishes 3 residues shy of the CDR3 end, and the germline J gene is used to complete it. J is TRBJ1-1 and V is TRBV19; unclear D gene. V shed 5 bases and J shed 1 base, with 8 bases lying between them. The CDR3 is 13 amino acids. Germline V lookup: CDR1 LNHDA, CDR2 SQIVND (reference sequence). CDR3 DNA, as far as it was read: TGTGCCAGTAGTCCTCAGGAGAACACTGAA. Translating gives CASSPQENTE. The CDR3 as a whole reads CASSPQENTEAFF.

This clone showed up many times. CDR3: CASSDSFGETQYF. CDR3 bases read: TGTGCCAGCAGTGACTCCTTCGGAGAGACC. The rearrangement uses TRBV6-4 and TRBJ2-5; D gene ambiguous. The read ends 3 residues before the CDR3 terminus; that terminus is restored from the germline J gene. Germline assignment: CDR1 MRHNA and CDR2 SNTAGT. Trimming removed 0 bases from V and 4 bases from J, with 6 bases in between. This CDR3 region has 13 residues.

This clone has a count of ten or more. The observed sequence ends 3 residues before the CDR3 terminus, with the missing tail filled in from the germline J gene. The rearrangement joins TRBV27 to TRBJ2-3; tentative D call: TRBD2 (6 bases). Germline assignment: CDR1 MNHEY and CDR2 SMNVEV (reference sequence). This CDR3 is 15 amino acids long. The germline V and J ends were trimmed by 4 bases and 1 base, with 12 bases remaining between them. CDR3 sequence: CASSSSVAGTDTQYF. Partial CDR3 DNA: TGTGCCAGCAGTTCGTCGGTAGCGGGCACAGATACG.

This clone was seen at least ten times. The CDR3 end lies 3 residues beyond the end of the read and is filled in from the germline J gene. This rearrangement joins TRBV28 to TRBJ2-7; D remains unclear. V lost 5 bases to trimming and J lost 3 bases, with 14 bases between them. The CDR3 totals 14 residues. Germline loops: CDR1 MDHEN, CDR2 SYDVKM. Partial CDR3 DNA: TGTGCCAGCAGTGCTCCCCCCTCTAACTACGAG. Translating it yields CASSAPPSNYE. The complete CDR3 protein is CASSAPPSNYEQYF.

This clone came up many times. With the read ending 3 residues before the CDR3 end, the germline J gene is used to fill in that end. The chain recombines TRBV20-1 with TRBJ2-1, with D perhaps TRBD2 (6 bases). Germline V lookup: CDR1 DFQATT, CDR2 SNEGSKA (reference sequence). Between the trimmed V and J ends, which lost 5 bases and 3 bases, there was a span of 14 bases. The CDR3 is 14 residues long. This CDR3 reads CSAFEGLHYNEQFF. CDR3 bases read: TGCAGTGCTTTTGAGGGACTCCACTACAATGAG.